This T cell receptor (beta chain) was retrieved from a study of regulatory T cells in long-lasting Graves disease. Study results and limitations: Fewer public clonotypes were shared by new patients (around 970) than by persistent patients (about 3,000). Among samples with persistent disease, TRBV28, TRBJ1-2 and TRBJ2-5 were favored. The work looked only at peripheral blood and did not look at thyroid tissue.

In building TCR beta libraries, iRepertoire HTBI primers were used together with Arm-PCR of CDR3 regions. Each CDR3 protein gets one entry after TCRdb re-called the multiplex PCR reads with MiXCR. In the table there are roughly 450,000 distinct CDR3 sequences, about 20% of which are singletons. Time point noted: persistent/refractory GD, antithyroid drugs over 5 years with positive TRAb. The TCR library was made from RNA extracted from PBMCs. Graves' disease diagnosis relied on American Thyroid Association guidelines. On this clonotype itself: What it binds is unknown.

V was cut by 4 bases and J by 2 bases, with 12 bases left in between. Per the germline V gene, CDR1 is KGHSH and CDR2 is LQKENI. The CDR3 spans 14 residues. The starting material was peripheral blood mononuclear cells (PBMCs), obtained when the disease was refractory, from a patient treated with antithyroid drugs. The receptor's source is a female donor with Graves disease. The chain couples TRBV18 to TRBJ2-7; the D gene is possibly TRBD1 (6 bases). The CDR3 reads CASSQLTGTYEQYF. The CDR3 DNA reads TGTGCCAGCTCACAATTAACAGGGACCTACGAGCAGTACTTC.